The 28 T cell receptor beta chains below all came from one sample that was sequenced in a study of response to subunit inactivated influenza vaccine. TCRdb reanalysed the RT-PCR reads using MiXCR and keeps one entry per CDR3 protein. This sample has hundreds of thousands of distinct CDR3 sequences, with about 12% found just once. The specimen was PBMCs from blood, collected on the day of vaccination. Receptors were obtained from a man aged 50-60 years who received an inactivated influenza vaccine.

This clonotype was detected only a few times. This chain links TRBV11-3 with TRBJ2-2; D remains unclear. The CDR3 is 15 amino acids. Trimming cost V 6 bases and J 1 base, with 12 bases left between them. Germline CDR1 and CDR2: SGHNT and YENEEA. The CDR3 bases are TGTGCCAGCAGTCAAGATGGTTTGAACACCGGGGAGCTGTTTTTT. Its protein product is CASSQDGLNTGELFF.

This clonotype was picked up a small number of times. The chain has TRBV3-1 and TRBJ2-5; D call uncertain. Trimming took off 1 base at V and 1 base at J, with 16 bases between the two ends. Per the germline V gene, CDR1 is LGHDT and CDR2 is YNNKEL (reference sequence). The CDR3 sequence is 17 residues long. The DNA for the CDR3 is TGTGCCAGCAGCCAAGTCTATACGTCATCTGGCCAAGAGACCCAGTACTTC. This sequence encodes CASSQVYTSSGQETQYF.

This rearrangement joins TRBV18 to TRBJ2-1; no definite D call. Germline loops: CDR1 KGHSH, CDR2 LQKENI. The CDR3 extends over 13 amino acids. V was shortened by 3 bases and J by 3 bases, with 6 bases between the two germline ends. CDR3 in amino acids: CASSPRNYNEQFF. The CDR3 DNA is TGTGCCAGCTCACCCAGAAACTACAATGAGCAGTTCTTC. The full variable domain, its missing parts supplied by reference TRBV18 and TRBJ2-1, is NAGVMQNPRHLVRRRGQEARLRCSPMKGHSHVYWYRQLPEEGLKFMVYLQKENIIDESGMPKERFSAEFPKEGPSILRIQQVVRGDSAAYFCASSPRNYNEQFFGPGTRLTVL.

This clonotype was detected only a few times. The J gene is TRBJ2-2, the V gene TRBV21-1; the D call of TRBD2 is as the table states it, not checked on the DNA. TRBV21-1 is labeled a pseudogene. The CDR3 is 20 amino acids. CDR3 in DNA: TGTGCCAGCAGCGAAATGCCCCCGGTTAGCGGGGGAGCGAACACCGGGGAGCTGTTTTTT. Its translation is CASSEMPPVSGGANTGELFF.

This clonotype was detected many times. This sequence joins TRBV20-1 and TRBJ2-1, with TRBD2 matching 15 bases. This CDR3 comprises 15 residues. Germline V lookup: CDR1 DFQATT, CDR2 SNEGSKA (reference sequence). V trimming: 5 bases; J trimming: 9 bases; junction bases outside the gene matches: 8. CDR3 sequence reads: CSAYSGLAGGTEQFF. The CDR3 bases are TGCAGTGCTTACTCCGGACTAGCGGGGGGGACTGAGCAGTTCTTC.

The V and J genes are TRBV18 and TRBJ2-3; D is possibly TRBD1 (6 bases). CDR1 KGHSH and CDR2 LQKENI come from the germline V gene. The V and J ends lost 3 bases and 1 base respectively, with 14 bases between them. CDR3 length equals 16 residues. Written as DNA, the CDR3 is TGTGCCAGCTCACCCACTTCCCGACAGGGCACAGATACGCAGTATTTT. It codes for CASSPTSRQGTDTQYF.

This clonotype was found a few times. V gene TRBV10-3 combines with J gene TRBJ2-2; 8 bases fit TRBD1. Germline CDR1 reads ENHRY; CDR2 reads SYGVKD. V was pared by 0 bases and J by 2 bases, with 11 bases of the junction left unmatched. The CDR3 has 19 residues. The CDR3 coding sequence is TGTGCCATCAGTGAGTCGTCTTCGGTGGACAGGGCAAACACCGGGGAGCTGTTTTTT. It encodes CAISESSSVDRANTGELFF.

This clonotype was recorded at least ten times. CDR3 region: CASSEYSGLGTGELFF. The CDR3 coding sequence is TGTGCCAGCAGTGAATACAGTGGGCTCGGCACCGGGGAGCTGTTTTTT. The genes are TRBV25-1 and TRBJ2-2; no definite D call. The CDR3 has 16 residues. V was shortened by 0 bases and J by 4 bases, with 12 bases between the two germline ends. Germline-derived CDR1 and CDR2 are MGHDK and SYGVNS.

This clonotype has only a few counts. The chain links TRBV6-1 to TRBJ2-7; no reliable D call. The V end lost 7 bases, the J end lost 5 bases, and 15 bases lay between the germline ends. Germline CDR1 and CDR2: MNHNS and SASEGT. The CDR3 has 13 residues. The CDR3 reads CASTPTGTHEQYF. The CDR3 nucleotides read TGTGCCAGCACCCCAACGGGTACCCACGAGCAGTACTTC.

With regard to this clonotype: A junction end diverges from the germline sequence, so it may reflect a read error. The V gene is TRBV7-9, the J gene TRBJ2-7; D is tentatively TRBD1 or TRBD2 (5 bases each). Germline V gene sequence: CDR1 SEHNR, CDR2 FQNEAQ (reference sequence). The CDR3 covers 14 residues. The DNA of the CDR3 is TGTGCCACCAGCCAGTGGCAGGGAGCTTACGAGCAGTACTTC. Its translation is CATSQWQGAYEQYF.

The chain couples TRBV9 to TRBJ2-2; D is uncertain. Trimming took off 0 bases at V and 4 bases at J, with 4 bases between the two ends. The CDR3 consists of 13 residues. In germline, CDR1 is SGDLS, CDR2 YYNGEE. In nucleotides, the CDR3 is TGTGCCAGCAGCGTAGGCAGCACCGGGGAGCTGTTTTTT. Residues: CASSVGSTGELFF.

This clonotype was recorded a few times. The chain combines TRBV5-1 with TRBJ2-1; 7 nucleotides agree with TRBD2. Germline CDR1 is SGHRS and CDR2 is YFSETQ. The CDR3 is made up of 16 amino acids. Germline trimming cut 0 bases from V and 7 bases from J; bases unmatched to any gene: 10. This chain's CDR3 is CASSLAGRGRLNEQFF. In nucleotides, the CDR3 is TGCGCCAGCAGCTTGGCCGGTCGCGGGAGACTGAATGAGCAGTTCTTC. The full variable domain, rest sourced from reference TRBV5-1 and TRBJ2-1, is KAGVTQTPRYLIKTRGQQVTLSCSPISGHRSVSWYQQTPGQGLQFLFEYFSETQRNKGNFPGRFSGRQFSNSRSEMNVSTLELGDSALYLCASSLAGRGRLNEQFFGPGTRLTVL.

A few counts support this clonotype. This chain's CDR3 is CASSQSLYSGGPHEQFF. The CDR3 coding sequence is TGTGCCAGCAGTCAGTCCCTATATAGCGGGGGTCCCCATGAGCAGTTCTTC. This chain links TRBV28 with TRBJ2-1, with 9 bases matching TRBD2. The CDR3 length is 17 residues. The J segment lost 8 bases and the V segment lost 5 bases, leaving 16 bases of the junction unmatched. CDR1 and CDR2 from the germline V gene are MDHEN and SYDVKM. Based on the CDR3 plus reference TRBV28 and TRBJ2-1, the full variable domain is DVKVTQSSRYLVKRTGEKVFLECVQDMDHENMFWYRQDPGLGLRLIYFSYDVKMKEKGDIPEGYSVSREKKERFSLILESASTNQTSMYLCASSQSLYSGGPHEQFFGPGTRLTVL.

The gene calls are TRBV5-6 and TRBJ2-7; D gene unclear. Trimming took 1 base from V and 9 from J, leaving 11 bases between them. The CDR3 length is 12 residues. Germline loops: CDR1 SGHDT, CDR2 YYEEEE. CDR3 amino acids: CASSLRSGGQYF. In nucleotides, the CDR3 is TGTGCCAGCAGCTTGCGTTCGGGTGGGCAGTACTTC.

This clonotype came up a few times. The chain has TRBV5-1 and TRBJ1-1, with D unresolved. The CDR3 is 19 residues long. V was cut by 0 bases and J by 2 bases, with 23 bases left in between. From germline, CDR1 is SGHRS and CDR2 YFSETQ. CDR3 nucleotide sequence: TGCGCCAGCAGCTTGGCCGAAGGGTCCGCAGTAACAAGAAACACTGAAGCTTTCTTT. Its translation is CASSLAEGSAVTRNTEAFF. The entire variable domain, with the rest obtained from reference TRBV5-1 and TRBJ1-1, is as follows: KAGVTQTPRYLIKTRGQQVTLSCSPISGHRSVSWYQQTPGQGLQFLFEYFSETQRNKGNFPGRFSGRQFSNSRSEMNVSTLELGDSALYLCASSLAEGSAVTRNTEAFFGQGTRLTVV.

This clonotype has only a few counts. The chain is built from TRBV9 and TRBJ2-3; TRBD2 agrees at 11 bases. V shed 4 bases, J shed 2 bases, and the junction held 3 bases outside the gene matches. This CDR3 is 15 amino acids long. Germline values: CDR1 SGDLS, CDR2 YYNGEE. The CDR3 DNA follows: TGTGCCAGCAGCCCTAGCGGGGGGTTCACAGATACGCAGTATTTT. It specifies CASSPSGGFTDTQYF.

This sequence joins TRBV6-1 and TRBJ1-6; possible D gene TRBD1, 5 bases. V lost 2 bases to trimming and J lost 15 bases, with 20 bases between them. Germline assignment: CDR1 MNHNS and CDR2 SASEGT. This CDR3 region has 15 residues. The CDR3: CASSELGQGPLGLHF. CDR3 DNA sequence: TGTGCCAGCAGTGAACTTGGGCAGGGCCCTCTTGGCCTCCACTTT.

The sample holds a few counts of this clonotype. This sequence joins TRBV20-1 and TRBJ2-4; D perhaps matches TRBD1 (5 bases). Deletions cut 5 bases from V and 9 bases from J, with 14 bases between. CDR1 DFQATT and CDR2 SNEGSKA come from the germline V gene (reference sequence). The CDR3 length is 12 residues. CDR3 DNA sequence: TGCAGTGCTCCGACAGTATCGGGCATTCAGTACTTC. Its translation is CSAPTVSGIQYF.

This clonotype was detected a few times. The rearrangement links TRBV5-1 to TRBJ2-2; TRBD1 is a possible D gene (6 bases). Germline-derived CDR1 and CDR2 are SGHRS and YFSETQ. The germline V and J ends were trimmed by 0 bases and 7 bases, with 13 bases remaining between them. The CDR3 sequence is 15 residues long. In DNA form, the CDR3 reads TGCGCCAGCAGCTTGGTACAGGGTAGTAACGGGGAGCTGTTTTTT. This codes for CASSLVQGSNGELFF.

The table lists this clonotype with many counts. J is TRBJ2-2 and V is TRBV5-4; the D is unclear. CDR1 is SGHNT, CDR2 YYREEE, per germline (reference sequence). V lost 4 bases and J lost 5, with 9 bases in between. The CDR3 is 13 amino acids. The CDR3 DNA reads as TGTGCCAGCAGCCCGCCGTGGACCGGGGAGCTGTTTTTT. Translating it yields CASSPPWTGELFF.

This clonotype occurred many times. V gene TRBV7-9 combines with J gene TRBJ2-2; 8 positions agree with TRBD2. The J segment lost 5 bases and the V segment lost 5 bases, leaving 10 bases of the junction unmatched. CDR3 size: 16 residues. Germline values: CDR1 SEHNR, CDR2 FQNEAQ (reference sequence). The CDR3 loop is CASSPPGLAGTGELFF. DNA for the CDR3: TGTGCCAGCAGCCCCCCAGGACTAGCCGGGACCGGGGAGCTGTTTTTT.

This clonotype showed up just a few times. The V call is TRBV4-3, the J call TRBJ1-1, with 9 bases lining up with TRBD1. The V and J ends lost 2 bases and 4 bases, in that order; junction bases with no gene match: 17. The CDR3 has 19 residues. CDR1 and CDR2 (germline): LGHNA, YSLEER. CDR3 loop: CASSQRSYHPQGAGTEAFF. The CDR3 DNA reads TGCGCCAGCAGCCAACGCTCGTACCATCCACAGGGGGCCGGCACTGAAGCTTTCTTT.

The V and J genes are TRBV6-6 and TRBJ1-1, with D tentatively TRBD1 (5 bases). The germline V and J ends were trimmed by 6 bases and 6 bases, with 11 bases remaining between them. This CDR3 region has 12 residues. Germline values: CDR1 MNHNY, CDR2 SVGAGI (reference sequence). CDR3 in amino acids: CASRPGRAEAFF. DNA for the CDR3: TGTGCCAGCAGACCAGGGAGGGCTGAAGCTTTCTTT.

This clonotype has only a few counts. CDR3 sequence: CASSPSANTDTQYF. The CDR3 DNA sequence: TGTGCCAGCTCACCATCGGCAAACACAGATACGCAGTATTTT. The V and J genes are TRBV18 and TRBJ2-3; D gene ambiguous. The CDR3 contains 14 residues. CDR1 KGHSH and CDR2 LQKENI come from the germline V gene. V was shortened by 2 bases and J by 2 bases, with 8 bases between the two germline ends.

This clonotype was recorded a few times. This chain joins TRBV12-3 or TRBV12-4 and TRBJ1-3, with D possibly matching TRBD1 (5 bases). CDR3 length: 15 amino acids. V was clipped by 6 bases and J by 3 bases, with 15 bases between them. In DNA, the CDR3 is TGTGCCAGCAGACCCCCCAGGGACCGTGGAAACACCATATATTTT. Its protein product is CASRPPRDRGNTIYF.

CDR3 sequence (DNA): TGCGCCAGCAGCTCGGGCAGGGCTCAAGAGACCCAGTACTTC. It encodes CASSSGRAQETQYF. The rearrangement links TRBV5-1 to TRBJ2-5; perhaps TRBD1 as D (5 bases). Trimming stripped 3 bases from V and 2 bases from J, with 11 bases between. Germline V gives CDR1 SGHRS, CDR2 YFSETQ. This CDR3 has 14 residues.

This clonotype was detected a few times. V and J are TRBV24-1 and TRBJ2-2, with D perhaps matching TRBD2 (6 bases). This CDR3 is 17 amino acids long. Germline V gene lookup returns CDR1 KGHDR and CDR2 SFDVKD. V was shortened by 4 bases and J by 4 bases, with 18 bases between the two germline ends. The CDR3 nucleotides read TGTGCCACCAGTGACCCCTTCCGGAGCGGGTCCACCGGGGAGCTGTTTTTT. Protein product: CATSDPFRSGSTGELFF.

This clonotype has more than one count but fewer than ten. The chain carries TRBV18 and TRBJ2-7; D is uncertain. With 2 bases removed from V and 3 bases from J, the gap between germline ends came to 8 bases. Germline assignment: CDR1 KGHSH and CDR2 LQKENI. This CDR3 has 13 amino acids. The CDR3 nucleotides are TGTGCCAGCTCACCAGCCAGCTTCTACGAGCAGTACTTC. It translates to CASSPASFYEQYF.